This TCR beta chain derives from a study of control samples from healthy donors and cancer patients. Sequencing used immunoSEQ multiplex PCR; TCRdb keeps in-frame clones, though not all of them. The table records approximately 160,000 clones, about 93% of them present only once. The CDR3 spans 13 residues. V was clipped by 5 bases and J by 0 bases, with 6 bases between them. CDR1 and CDR2 from the germline V gene are SEHNR and FQNEAQ (reference sequence). The rearrangement joins TRBV7-9 to TRBJ2-3; D is unresolved. Sequencing was carried out using blood. This clonotype originated in a woman aged 25 to 39 in good health. The CDR3 loop reads CASSPPSTDTQYF. The CDR3 DNA follows: TGTGCCAGCAGCCCCCCAAGCACAGATACGCAGTATTTT.